One and the same sample provided the 17 T cell receptor beta chains below, sequenced in a study of T cell responses to AZD1222 COVID-19 vaccine (dated by TCRdb to the early 2020s). Libraries were prepared through the immunoSEQ multiplex PCR assay. TCRdb took this table from immuneACCESS and kept in-frame rearrangements with V and J called. Such tables lack part of the clones; where checked against another copy, unresolved V genes explain under half of the gap, and the rest is unexplained. Within this sample are tens of thousands of clones, with approximately 83% of them counted one time only. Clones ranked in the top ten supply roughly 12% of the sample. The time point label here, explained by the study, means: about 28 days (+/-7) after the second vaccine dose. The sequences come from peripheral blood, collected 28 days after the second AZD1222 dose. The receptors originated from an adult who received the AZD1222 COVID-19 vaccine.

The V and J genes are TRBV9 and TRBJ2-2; 9 positions match TRBD2. This CDR3 spans 15 amino acids. Per germline, CDR1 SGDLS and CDR2 YYNGEE. J was trimmed by 4 bases and V by 4 bases; bases with no gene match: 5. This CDR3 reads CASSPSGVGTGELFF. The DNA for the CDR3 is TGTGCCAGCAGCCCTAGCGGGGTAGGCACCGGGGAGCTGTTTTTT.

This chain connects TRBV7-9 to TRBJ2-7; a weak D match, TRBD1 (6 bases). V was clipped by 1 base and J by 3 bases, with 10 bases between them. The germline gives CDR1 SEHNR, CDR2 FQNEAQ (reference sequence). This CDR3 comprises 14 residues. DNA of the CDR3: TGTGCCAGCAGCTTAGGGGACAAAGACTACGAGCAGTACGTC. Translated: CASSLGDKDYEQYV.

V gene TRBV9 combines with J gene TRBJ2-2; 8 nucleotides match TRBD1. Losses at the gene ends were 0 bases for V and 7 bases for J; bases not matched to a gene: 8. Germline V CDR1 and CDR2: SGDLS, YYNGEE. The CDR3 is made up of 16 amino acids. CDR3 residues: CASSVETGGLGGELFF. The CDR3 nucleotides are TGTGCCAGCAGCGTAGAAACAGGGGGACTGGGCGGGGAGCTGTTTTTT.

This chain connects TRBV11-2 to TRBJ2-5, with TRBD1 identical over 8 bases. The CDR3 runs to 17 residues. Germline CDR1 and CDR2: SGHAT and FQNNGV. The junction had 10 bases not matched to a gene; V was cut back by 0 bases and J by 4 bases. The CDR3 is CASSLDLAGGMRETQYF. The CDR3 bases are TGTGCCAGCAGCTTAGATCTGGCAGGGGGCATGCGAGAGACCCAGTACTTC.

For the CDR3, the DNA is TGTGCCACCATGGTTAAAATAGAGACCCAGTACTTC. Translation gives CATMVKIETQYF. The chain joins TRBV24-1 to TRBJ2-5; D remains unclear. Trimming cost V 8 bases and J 4 bases, with 10 bases left between them. The CDR3 is 12 residues long. Germline V lookup: CDR1 KGHDR, CDR2 SFDVKD.

The chain employs TRBV28 and TRBJ2-7, with 7 bases that match TRBD1. V lost 5 bases, J lost 3 bases, and 7 bases stayed unmatched. The CDR3 runs 14 residues. Looked up from germline, CDR1 is MDHEN and CDR2 is SYDVKM. The CDR3 DNA reads as TGTGCCAGCAGTCCGCAGGGGGTGGTCTACGAGCAGTACTTC. As protein: CASSPQGVVYEQYF.

The chain uses TRBV19 and TRBJ2-3; D is unclear. Deletions cut 6 bases from V and 1 base from J, with 14 bases between. Germline V gives CDR1 LNHDA, CDR2 SQIVND (reference sequence). The CDR3 is made up of 15 amino acids. The CDR3: CASSVRHGRTDTQYF. The CDR3 DNA reads as TGTGCCAGTAGCGTCAGGCACGGCCGCACAGATACGCAGTATTTT.

This sequence joins TRBV6-6 and TRBJ2-1; 8 bases fit TRBD1. Germline CDR1 reads MNHNY; CDR2 reads SVGAGI (reference sequence). V shed 2 bases and J 2 bases; nucleotides not matched to a gene: 5. The CDR3 loop spans 16 amino acids. The CDR3 sequence is CASSYGTGLTYNEQFF. Written as DNA, the CDR3 is TGTGCCAGCAGTTACGGGACAGGTTTAACCTACAATGAGCAGTTCTTC.

This sequence joins TRBV7-2 and TRBJ1-5, with 9 bases fitting TRBD1. V was pared by 3 bases and J by 3 bases, with 3 bases of the junction left unmatched. The CDR3 is 15 amino acids. Germline V CDR1 and CDR2: SGHTA, FQGNSA. In DNA, the CDR3 is TGTGCCAGCAGCTTGGACAGGGGCAACAATCAGCCCCAGCATTTT. Protein: CASSLDRGNNQPQHF.

This chain joins TRBV5-1 and TRBJ1-6, with 8 positions matching TRBD1. V shed 7 bases and J 5 bases; nucleotides not matched to a gene: 2. Per the germline V gene, CDR1 is SGHRS and CDR2 is YFSETQ. The length of the CDR3 is 13 residues. CDR3 DNA sequence: TGCGCCAGCGGACAGGGTGATAATTCACCCCTCCACTTT. Its translation is CASGQGDNSPLHF.

The rearrangement joins TRBV6-5 to TRBJ1-2; the match to TRBD1 covers 9 bases. J gave up 2 bases and V 2 bases, and 0 bases lay outside the gene matches. The CDR3 extends over 14 amino acids. Germline loops: CDR1 MNHEY, CDR2 SVGAGI. The CDR3 reads CASSYGQGNYGYTF. The DNA of the CDR3 is TGTGCCAGCAGTTACGGACAGGGGAACTATGGCTACACCTTC.

The chain combines TRBV19 with TRBJ1-1, with no clear D. This CDR3 region has 15 residues. The germline V gene encodes CDR1 LNHDA and CDR2 SQIVND (reference sequence). V was trimmed by 8 bases and J by 5 bases, leaving 21 bases between them. In DNA, the CDR3 is TGTGCCAGTGGTCGCCCGAGACCCATGGGGACTGAAGCTTTCTTT. This encodes CASGRPRPMGTEAFF.

V and J are TRBV27 and TRBJ2-1; D uncertain. The V end was cut by 7 bases, the J end by 7 bases, with 8 bases between. The CDR3 has 11 residues. Germline V gene data show CDR1 as MNHEY and CDR2 as SMNVEV (reference sequence). The DNA of the CDR3 is TGTGCCAGCAAGGGTAGAAATGAGCAGTTCTTC. Its translation is CASKGRNEQFF.

J is TRBJ1-2 and V is TRBV4-3, with 9 bases fitting TRBD1. The germline gives CDR1 LGHNA, CDR2 YSLEER. This CDR3 comprises 16 residues. Trimming removed 3 bases from V and 6 bases from J; junction bases left unmatched: 11. CDR3 region: CASSQGTGLEIDGYTF. The CDR3 nucleotides read TGCGCCAGCAGCCAGGGGACAGGGCTTGAAATAGATGGCTACACCTTC.

The genes are TRBV7-6 and TRBJ2-1; D gene unclear. V lost 1 base and J 5 bases, leaving 15 bases between the germline ends. CDR1 is SGHVS, CDR2 FNYEAQ, per germline. This CDR3 contains 16 residues. The chain's CDR3 is CASSLGVVRQDNEQFF. In DNA, the CDR3 is TGTGCCAGCAGCTTAGGGGTGGTTAGGCAGGACAATGAGCAGTTCTTC.

The genes are TRBV28 and TRBJ2-6; D ambiguous. V lost 10 bases to trimming and J lost 2 bases, with 3 bases between them. The V gene's germline CDR1 is MDHEN and CDR2 SYDVKM. The CDR3 has 11 amino acids. CDR3 in DNA: TGTGCCACCGCTGGGGCCAACGTCCTGACTTTC. It specifies CATAGANVLTF.

The chain has TRBV28 and TRBJ1-1; D possibly corresponds to TRBD1 (6 bases). The CDR3 covers 15 residues. V was cut by 7 bases and J by 7 bases, with 22 bases left in between. Per germline, CDR1 MDHEN and CDR2 SYDVKM. CDR3 amino acids: CASTPFGGAGNEAFF. The CDR3 DNA reads TGTGCCAGCACCCCTTTCGGGGGCGCGGGGAATGAAGCTTTCTTT.